Listed below are T cell receptor beta chains from one sample, sequenced in a study of blood T cell repertoires in COVID-19. TCRdb's copy holds only in-frame clones and misses some; the assay was immunoSEQ multiplex PCR. The sample carries 52,000 or so clones, 84% recorded once. Specimen: peripheral blood. All receptors come from a man aged 50 or older with acute or convalescent COVID-19. CDR3s include the opening cysteine and the closing phenylalanine or tryptophan. Each record gives: D gene, clone size, V gene, J gene, CDR3 DNA, CDR3 protein. A D gene is named only where the DNA matches it firmly. Clone size is shown for a subset of rows, as once, few, many or a class of expanded clone.

TRBD1,.,TRBV12-5,TRBJ1-1,TGTGCTAGTGGTTCCCGGGACAGGGGGCGCGGGAGAATTACTGAAGCTTTCTTT,CASGSRDRGRGRITEAFF
.,.,TRBV20-1,TRBJ2-1,TGCAGTGCTAGTCTTCCCCCGGGCTACAATGAGCAGTTCTTC,CSASLPPGYNEQFF
TRBD2,.,TRBV20-1,TRBJ2-7,TGCAGTGCTAGTGAGCGGGAAGTATACGAGCAGTACTTC,CSASEREVYEQYF
.,.,TRBV2,TRBJ1-4,TGTGCCAGCAACGCAGGTCCGGCCCCCCTGTTTTTT,CASNAGPAPLFF
.,.,TRBV5-1,TRBJ1-6,TGCGCCAGCAGCTTGGCCAGAAATTCACCCCTCCACTTT,CASSLARNSPLHF
TRBD2,once,TRBV9,TRBJ2-6,TGTGCCAGCAGCGCCCGGTCGTGGGGAGGGGTGGGGGCCAACGTCCTGACTTTC,CASSARSWGGVGANVLTF
TRBD1,.,TRBV19,TRBJ2-7,TGTGCCAGTAGCATGACAGGGGTGGTACACGAGCAGTACTTC,CASSMTGVVHEQYF
.,.,TRBV19,TRBJ1-4,TGTGCCAGTAGGCACATTGCAACTAATGAAAAACTGTTTTTT,CASRHIATNEKLFF
.,.,TRBV2,TRBJ1-6,TGTGCCAGCAGCCGACAAAGCTCCTATAATTCACCCCTCCACTTT,CASSRQSSYNSPLHF
TRBD2,.,TRBV7-8,TRBJ2-3,TGTGCCAGCAGCTTAGTCAGCGGGGGGAGCACAGATACGCAGTATTTT,CASSLVSGGSTDTQYF
.,once,TRBV4-1,TRBJ2-1,TGCGCCAGCAGCCAGAGAGTAGGACAATATGAGCAGTTCTTC,CASSQRVGQYEQFF
.,.,TRBV7-2,TRBJ2-7,TGTGCCAGCAGCCTTAGGTCCAGGGCCTATTACTCCTACGAGCAGTACTTC,CASSLRSRAYYSYEQYF
.,few,TRBV28,TRBJ1-1,TGTGCCAGCAGTTCTACAGAGAACACTGAAGCTTTCTTT,CASSSTENTEAFF
.,.,TRBV2,TRBJ1-2,TGTGCCAGCAGTGAGCAGGGGACCTATGGCTACACCTTC,CASSEQGTYGYTF
.,few,TRBV4-1,TRBJ1-5,TGCGCCAGCAGCCAAGATCGGGGACAGCCCCAGCATTTT,CASSQDRGQPQHF
.,.,TRBV27,TRBJ1-5,TGTGCCAGCGGGGCAGGGCAGCCCCAGCATTTT,CASGAGQPQHF
.,.,TRBV6-6,TRBJ1-1,TGTGCCAGCCGAGGAGCAACTGGGAACACTGAAGCTTTCTTT,CASRGATGNTEAFF
.,.,TRBV25-1,TRBJ1-5,TGTGCCAGCAGTGAACAGGGCAGCCAGCCCCAGCATTTT,CASSEQGSQPQHF
TRBD1,.,TRBV28,TRBJ1-5,TGTGCCAGCAGCCTCGGACAGGGCTTACCCCAGCATTTT,CASSLGQGLPQHF
TRBD1,.,TRBV9,TRBJ2-2,TGTGCCAGCAGCGTAGAGGTGACAGGGGAGACCGGGGAGCTGTTTTTT,CASSVEVTGETGELFF
.,.,TRBV29-1,TRBJ2-7,TGCAGCATCCTGGACAGAACCTACGAGCAGTACTTC,CSILDRTYEQYF
TRBD1,once,TRBV4-1,TRBJ1-5,TGCGCCAGCAGCCGCGGAGGACAGGGAAGCAATCAGCCCCAGCATTTT,CASSRGGQGSNQPQHF
.,.,TRBV13,TRBJ2-7,TGTGCCAGCAGCTTACTACAGGACGAGCAGTACTTC,CASSLLQDEQYF
.,.,TRBV9,TRBJ1-1,TGTGCCAGCAGCGCACCGTTGGGGGGAGGGAACACTGAAGCTTTCTTT,CASSAPLGGGNTEAFF
TRBD1,.,TRBV5-1,TRBJ1-1,TGCGCCAGCAGCCTGGAACAGGGGAGCACTGAAGCTTTCTTT,CASSLEQGSTEAFF